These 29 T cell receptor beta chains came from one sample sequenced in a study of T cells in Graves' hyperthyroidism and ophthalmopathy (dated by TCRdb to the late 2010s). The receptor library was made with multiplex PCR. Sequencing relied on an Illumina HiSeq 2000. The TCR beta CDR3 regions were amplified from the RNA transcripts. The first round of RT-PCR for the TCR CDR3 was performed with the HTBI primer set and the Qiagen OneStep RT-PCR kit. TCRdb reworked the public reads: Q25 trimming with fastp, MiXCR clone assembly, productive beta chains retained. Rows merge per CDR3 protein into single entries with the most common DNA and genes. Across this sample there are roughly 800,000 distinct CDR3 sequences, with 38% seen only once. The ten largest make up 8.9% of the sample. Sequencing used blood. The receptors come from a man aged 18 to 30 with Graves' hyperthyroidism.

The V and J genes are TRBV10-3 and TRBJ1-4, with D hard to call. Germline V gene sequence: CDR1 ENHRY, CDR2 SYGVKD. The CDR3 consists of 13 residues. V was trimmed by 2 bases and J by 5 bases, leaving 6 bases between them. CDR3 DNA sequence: TGTGCCATCAGTGAGACGGAGAATGAAAAACTGTTTTTT. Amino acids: CAISETENEKLFF.

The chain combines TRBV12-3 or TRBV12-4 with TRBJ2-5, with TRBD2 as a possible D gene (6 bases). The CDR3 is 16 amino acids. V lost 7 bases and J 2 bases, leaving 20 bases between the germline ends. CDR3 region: CASTNWGVGGQETQYF. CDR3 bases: TGTGCCAGCACAAACTGGGGGGTCGGGGGTCAAGAGACCCAGTACTTC.

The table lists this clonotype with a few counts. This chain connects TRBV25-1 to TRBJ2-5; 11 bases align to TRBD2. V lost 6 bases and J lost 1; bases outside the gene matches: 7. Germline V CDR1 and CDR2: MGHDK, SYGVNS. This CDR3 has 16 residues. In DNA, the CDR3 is TGTGCCAGCAGCCTTCCGGGACTAGCGGCCCAAGAGACCCAGTACTTC. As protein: CASSLPGLAAQETQYF.

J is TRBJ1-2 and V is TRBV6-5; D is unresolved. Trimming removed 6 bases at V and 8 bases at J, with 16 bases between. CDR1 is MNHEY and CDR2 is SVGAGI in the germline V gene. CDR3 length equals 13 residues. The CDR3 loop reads CASRHGPEDGYTF. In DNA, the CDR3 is TGTGCCAGCAGACACGGGCCTGAGGACGGCTACACCTTC.

CDR3 DNA sequence: TGCAGCTTAGCAGCGGGGGCGGGGGAGCAGTACTTC. Protein product: CSLAAGAGEQYF. J is TRBJ2-7 and V is TRBV29-1, with 8 bases that match TRBD2. Germline V gene data show CDR1 as SQVTM and CDR2 as ANQGSEA. The CDR3 length is 12 residues. The junction had 10 bases not matched to a gene; V was cut back by 8 bases and J by 7 bases.

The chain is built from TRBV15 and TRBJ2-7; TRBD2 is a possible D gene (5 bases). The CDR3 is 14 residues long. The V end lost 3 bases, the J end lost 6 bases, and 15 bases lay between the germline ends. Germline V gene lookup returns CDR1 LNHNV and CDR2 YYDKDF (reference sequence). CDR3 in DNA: TGTGCCACCAGCAGCAACCGGACTGAGGGCGAGCAGTACTTC. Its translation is CATSSNRTEGEQYF.

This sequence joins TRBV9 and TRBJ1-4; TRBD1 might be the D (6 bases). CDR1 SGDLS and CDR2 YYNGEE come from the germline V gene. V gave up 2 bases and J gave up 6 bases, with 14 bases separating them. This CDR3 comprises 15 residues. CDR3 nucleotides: TGTGCCAGCAGCGTCGAGGGGGATGGGGATGAAAAACTGTTTTTT. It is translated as CASSVEGDGDEKLFF.

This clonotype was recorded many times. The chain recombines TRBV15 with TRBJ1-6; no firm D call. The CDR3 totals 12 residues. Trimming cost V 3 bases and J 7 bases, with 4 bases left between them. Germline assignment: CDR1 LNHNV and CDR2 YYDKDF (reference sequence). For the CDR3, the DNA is TGTGCCACCAGCAGCTGGAATTCACCCCTCCACTTT. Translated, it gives CATSSWNSPLHF.

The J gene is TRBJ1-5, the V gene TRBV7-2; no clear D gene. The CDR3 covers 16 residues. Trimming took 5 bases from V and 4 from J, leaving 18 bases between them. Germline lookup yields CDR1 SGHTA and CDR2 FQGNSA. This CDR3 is CASSRFDKTFNQPQHF. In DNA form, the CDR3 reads TGTGCCAGCAGCCGATTCGACAAGACCTTTAATCAGCCCCAGCATTTT. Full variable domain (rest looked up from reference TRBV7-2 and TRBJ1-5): GAGVSQSPSNKVTEKGKDVELRCDPISGHTALYWYRQSLGQGLEFLIYFQGNSAPDKSGLPSDRFSAERTGGSVSTLTIQRTQQEDSAVYLCASSRFDKTFNQPQHFGDGTRLSIL.

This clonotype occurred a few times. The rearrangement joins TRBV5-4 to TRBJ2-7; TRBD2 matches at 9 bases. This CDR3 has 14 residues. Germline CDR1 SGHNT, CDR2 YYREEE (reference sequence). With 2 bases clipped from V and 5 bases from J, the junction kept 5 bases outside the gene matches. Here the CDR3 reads CASSLGREGHEQYF. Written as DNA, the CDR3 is TGTGCCAGCAGCTTAGGGCGGGAGGGTCACGAGCAGTACTTC.

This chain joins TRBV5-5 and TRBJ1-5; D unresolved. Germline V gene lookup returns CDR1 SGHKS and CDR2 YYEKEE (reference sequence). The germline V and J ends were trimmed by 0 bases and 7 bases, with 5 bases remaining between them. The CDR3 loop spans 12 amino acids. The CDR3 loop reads CASSLGQQPQHF. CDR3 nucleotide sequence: TGTGCCAGCAGCTTGGGGCAGCAGCCCCAGCATTTT.

CDR3 DNA: TGTGCCAGTAGTATAGGTGGTCGAACCGGGGAGCTGTTTTTT. Translation: CASSIGGRTGELFF. The chain links TRBV19 to TRBJ2-2; D remains unclear. This CDR3 contains 14 residues. Germline V lookup: CDR1 LNHDA, CDR2 SQIVND (reference sequence). With 1 base removed from V and 5 bases from J, the gap between germline ends came to 8 bases. The entire variable domain, with the rest obtained from reference TRBV19 and TRBJ2-2, is as follows: DGGITQSPKYLFRKEGQNVTLSCEQNLNHDAMYWYRQDPGQGLRLIYYSQIVNDFQKGDIAEGYSVSREKKESFPLTVTSAQKNPTAFYLCASSIGGRTGELFFGEGSRLTVL.

The CDR3 region has the DNA TGTGCCAGCGCTGGCGGAATTCAACAGTACTTC. It translates to CASAGGIQQYF. This chain links TRBV14 with TRBJ2-7; D gene unclear. The germline CDR1 and CDR2 sequences are SGHDN and FVKESK. Trimming removed 8 bases at V and 10 bases at J, with 15 bases between. The CDR3 spans 11 residues.

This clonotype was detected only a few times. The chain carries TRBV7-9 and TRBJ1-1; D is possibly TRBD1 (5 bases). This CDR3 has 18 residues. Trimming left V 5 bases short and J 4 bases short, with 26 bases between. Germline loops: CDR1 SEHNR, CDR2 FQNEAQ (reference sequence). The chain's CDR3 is CASSGARQVSLAATEAFF. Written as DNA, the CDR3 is TGTGCCAGCAGCGGGGCGCGGCAGGTCTCCCTGGCTGCCACTGAAGCTTTCTTT.

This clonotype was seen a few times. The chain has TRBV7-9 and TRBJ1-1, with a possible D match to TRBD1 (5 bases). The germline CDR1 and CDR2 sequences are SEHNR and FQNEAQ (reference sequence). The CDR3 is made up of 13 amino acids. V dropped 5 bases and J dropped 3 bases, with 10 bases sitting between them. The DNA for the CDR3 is TGTGCCAGCAGCACGACAGAGGACACTGAAGCTTTCTTT. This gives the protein CASSTTEDTEAFF. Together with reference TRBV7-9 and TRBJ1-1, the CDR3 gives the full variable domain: DTGVSQNPRHKITKRGQNVTFRCDPISEHNRLYWYRQTLGQGPEFLTYFQNEAQLEKSRLLSDRFSAERPKGSFSTLEIQRTEQGDSAMYLCASSTTEDTEAFFGQGTRLTVV.

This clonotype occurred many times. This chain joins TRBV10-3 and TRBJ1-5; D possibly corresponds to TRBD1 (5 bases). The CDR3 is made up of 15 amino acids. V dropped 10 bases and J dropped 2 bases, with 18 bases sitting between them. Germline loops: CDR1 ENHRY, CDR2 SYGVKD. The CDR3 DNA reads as TGTGCCACCGCCTACGGGGGAATGGGCAATCAGCCCCAGCATTTT. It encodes CATAYGGMGNQPQHF.

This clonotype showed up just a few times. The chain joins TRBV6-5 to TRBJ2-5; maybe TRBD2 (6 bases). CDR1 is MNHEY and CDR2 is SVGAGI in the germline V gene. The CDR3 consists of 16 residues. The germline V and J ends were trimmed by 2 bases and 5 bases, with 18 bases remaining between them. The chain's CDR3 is CASSYVPSLRGETQYF. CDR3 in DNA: TGTGCCAGCAGTTACGTCCCGTCTCTACGGGGGGAGACCCAGTACTTC.

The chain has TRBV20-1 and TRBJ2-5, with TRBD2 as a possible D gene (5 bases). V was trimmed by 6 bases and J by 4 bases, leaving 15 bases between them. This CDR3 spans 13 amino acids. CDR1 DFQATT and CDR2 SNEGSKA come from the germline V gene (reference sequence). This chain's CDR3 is CSAAEEGPETQYF. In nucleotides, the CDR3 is TGCAGTGCAGCCGAAGAGGGTCCAGAGACCCAGTACTTC.

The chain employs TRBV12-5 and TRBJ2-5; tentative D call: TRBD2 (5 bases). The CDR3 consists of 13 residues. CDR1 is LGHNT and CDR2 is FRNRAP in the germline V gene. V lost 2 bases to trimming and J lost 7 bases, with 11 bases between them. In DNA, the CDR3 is TGTGCTAGTGGTTTGTCCTGGGCGGGGACCCAGTACTTC. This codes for CASGLSWAGTQYF.

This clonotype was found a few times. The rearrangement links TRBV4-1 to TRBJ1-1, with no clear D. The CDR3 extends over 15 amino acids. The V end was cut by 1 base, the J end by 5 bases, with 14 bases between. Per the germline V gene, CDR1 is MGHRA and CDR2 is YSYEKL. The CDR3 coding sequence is TGCGCCAGCAGCCAAGGGCGGGGAACGAGTACTGAAGCTTTCTTT. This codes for CASSQGRGTSTEAFF.

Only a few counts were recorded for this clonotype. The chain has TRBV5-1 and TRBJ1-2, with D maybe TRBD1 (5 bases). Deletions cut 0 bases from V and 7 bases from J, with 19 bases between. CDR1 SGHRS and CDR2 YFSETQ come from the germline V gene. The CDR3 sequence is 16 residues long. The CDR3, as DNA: TGCGCCAGCAGCTTGGGTTCGGGGGGGACGGGCCGTGGCTACACCTTC. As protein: CASSLGSGGTGRGYTF.

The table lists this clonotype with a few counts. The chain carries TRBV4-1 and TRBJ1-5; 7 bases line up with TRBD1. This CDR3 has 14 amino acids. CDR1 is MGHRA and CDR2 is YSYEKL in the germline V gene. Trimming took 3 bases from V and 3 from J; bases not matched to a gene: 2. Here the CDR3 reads CASSQGTVNQPQHF. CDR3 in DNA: TGCGCCAGCAGCCAGGGGACAGTCAATCAGCCCCAGCATTTT.

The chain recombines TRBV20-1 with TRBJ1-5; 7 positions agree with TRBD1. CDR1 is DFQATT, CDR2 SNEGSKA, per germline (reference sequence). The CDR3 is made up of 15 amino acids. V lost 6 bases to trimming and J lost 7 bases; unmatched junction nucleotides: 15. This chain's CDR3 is CSAKTTGFPKQPQHF. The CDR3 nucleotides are TGCAGTGCAAAGACGACAGGGTTCCCCAAACAGCCCCAGCATTTT.

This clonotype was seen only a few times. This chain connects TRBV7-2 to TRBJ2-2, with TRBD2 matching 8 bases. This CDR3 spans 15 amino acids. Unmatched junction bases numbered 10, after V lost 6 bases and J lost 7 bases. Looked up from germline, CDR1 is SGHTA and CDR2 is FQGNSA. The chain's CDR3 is CASRITGGRGGELFF. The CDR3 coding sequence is TGTGCCAGCAGGATTACGGGGGGGCGCGGCGGGGAGCTGTTTTTT.

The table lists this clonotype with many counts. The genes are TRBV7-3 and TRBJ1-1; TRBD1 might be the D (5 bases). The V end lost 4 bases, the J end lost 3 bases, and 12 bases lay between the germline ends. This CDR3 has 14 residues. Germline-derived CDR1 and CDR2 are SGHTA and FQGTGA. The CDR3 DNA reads TGTGCCAGCAGCTCCCAGGGCAGTGACACTGAAGCTTTCTTT. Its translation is CASSSQGSDTEAFF.

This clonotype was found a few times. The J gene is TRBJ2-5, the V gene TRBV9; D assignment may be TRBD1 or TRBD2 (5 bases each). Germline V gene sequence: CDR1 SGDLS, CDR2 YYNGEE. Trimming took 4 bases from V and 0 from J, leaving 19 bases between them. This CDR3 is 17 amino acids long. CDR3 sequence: CASSPRWDLGDQETQYF. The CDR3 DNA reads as TGTGCCAGCAGCCCGCGATGGGATTTGGGGGACCAAGAGACCCAGTACTTC.

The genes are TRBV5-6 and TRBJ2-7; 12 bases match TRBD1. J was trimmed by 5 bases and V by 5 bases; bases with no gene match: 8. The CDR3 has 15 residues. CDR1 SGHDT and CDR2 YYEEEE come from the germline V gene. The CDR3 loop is CASRGPGQGAHEQYF. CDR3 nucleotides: TGTGCCAGCAGGGGACCGGGACAGGGGGCCCACGAGCAGTACTTC.

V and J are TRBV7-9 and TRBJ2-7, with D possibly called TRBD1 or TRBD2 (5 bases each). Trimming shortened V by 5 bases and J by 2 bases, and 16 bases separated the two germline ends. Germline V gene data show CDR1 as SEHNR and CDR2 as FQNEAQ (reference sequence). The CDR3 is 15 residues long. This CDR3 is CASSGAGTGTYEQYF. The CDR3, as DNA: TGTGCCAGCAGCGGGGCCGGGACCGGTACCTACGAGCAGTACTTC.

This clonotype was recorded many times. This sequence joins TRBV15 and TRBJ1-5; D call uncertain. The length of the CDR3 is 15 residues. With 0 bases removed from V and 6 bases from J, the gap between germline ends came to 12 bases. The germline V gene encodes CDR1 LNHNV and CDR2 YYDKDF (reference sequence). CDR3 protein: CATSRDQVDIQPQHF. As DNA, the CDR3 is TGTGCCACCAGCAGAGATCAGGTGGATATTCAGCCCCAGCATTTT.